These 21 T cell receptor beta chains originate from one sample sequenced in a study of blood T cell repertoires in COVID-19. Data came from immunoSEQ multiplex PCR; TCRdb stores just in-frame clones and leaves some out. The top ten hold over 6% of the sample, which has about 52,000 clones, about 83% seen once. The specimen was peripheral blood. The receptors were gathered from a man aged 65-85 years with active COVID-19.

A note on this clone: At one of its ends the junction is not consistent with the germline gene, which may arise from a read error. The chain recombines TRBV13 with TRBJ2-7; D is possibly TRBD1 (5 bases). This CDR3 is 13 amino acids long. Germline V gene data show CDR1 as PRHDT and CDR2 as FYEKMQ (reference sequence). CDR3 coding DNA: TGTGCCAGCAGCCTAGGCAGGGTGAACGAGCAGTACTTC. Encoded protein: CASSLGRVNEQYF.

The rearrangement uses TRBV6-2 or TRBV6-3 and TRBJ2-3, with 14 bases lining up with TRBD2. The CDR3 covers 15 residues. The V gene end was trimmed by 6 bases and the J gene end by 5 bases; junction bases not matched to a gene: 4. CDR1 and CDR2 (germline): MNHEY, SVGEGT. The CDR3 spells CASSSGTSGGDTQYF. The CDR3 DNA reads TGTGCCAGCAGCTCCGGGACTAGCGGGGGAGATACGCAGTATTTT.

The chain recombines TRBV10-3 with TRBJ2-7, with 8 bases lining up with TRBD1. In germline, CDR1 is ENHRY, CDR2 SYGVKD. CDR3 length: 14 amino acids. Trimming at V came to 7 bases and at J to 4 bases, leaving 9 bases not matched to a gene. The CDR3 sequence: CAINKGQGVYEQYF. Written as DNA, the CDR3 is TGTGCCATCAATAAAGGACAGGGAGTTTACGAGCAGTACTTC.

The CDR3 coding sequence is TGTGCCAGCAGCCAAGGGGGCCCGGGGGAGCTGTTTTTT. Amino acids: CASSQGGPGELFF. The chain has TRBV3-1 (or the pseudogene TRBV3-2) and TRBJ2-2; D might be TRBD1 (5 bases). The CDR3 loop spans 13 amino acids. CDR1 LGHDT and CDR2 YNNKEL come from the germline V gene (reference sequence). The V and J ends lost 1 base and 8 bases respectively, with 8 bases between them.

V usage is TRBV29-1 and J usage is TRBJ1-2; TRBD1 matches at 8 bases. Trimming at V came to 6 bases and at J to 8 bases, leaving 11 bases not matched to a gene. There are 13 residues in the CDR3. CDR1 SQVTM and CDR2 ANQGSEA come from the germline V gene. The CDR3, as DNA: TGCAGCGTCATGGACAGGGCAGGGATCGGCTACACCTTC. The encoded protein is CSVMDRAGIGYTF.

The genes are TRBV7-8 and TRBJ2-7; 7 positions agree with TRBD1. With V trimmed by 5 bases and J by 11 bases, 12 bases remained unmatched. The CDR3 consists of 13 residues. The V gene's germline CDR1 is SGHVS and CDR2 FQNEAQ. In DNA, the CDR3 is TGTGCCAGCAGCCCCTCACTTGACAGGGACAAGTACTTC. It specifies CASSPSLDRDKYF.

In its sample, this clone was seen once. This chain joins TRBV25-1 and TRBJ1-2; TRBD1 aligns across 9 bases. This CDR3 comprises 13 residues. The V segment lost 10 bases and the J segment 8 bases; nucleotides outside the gene matches: 11. CDR1 is MGHDK and CDR2 is SYGVNS in the germline V gene. CDR3 sequence reads: CATQGTGIYGYTF. As DNA, the CDR3 is TGTGCCACACAAGGGACAGGGATTTACGGCTACACCTTC.

This clone has just one count. The chain employs TRBV25-1 and TRBJ1-1; maybe TRBD1 (5 bases). The CDR3 runs to 14 residues. CDR1 is MGHDK, CDR2 SYGVNS, per germline. V was cut by 6 bases and J by 2 bases, with 13 bases left in between. The CDR3 loop is CASRDIGDNTEAFF. CDR3 DNA sequence: TGTGCCAGCAGGGATATAGGGGATAACACTGAAGCTTTCTTT.

This sequence joins TRBV9 and TRBJ2-5; TRBD1 agrees at 10 bases. Per the germline V gene, CDR1 is SGDLS and CDR2 is YYNGEE. V shed 4 bases, J shed 4 bases, and the junction held 13 bases outside the gene matches. CDR3 length equals 17 residues. The CDR3 DNA sequence: TGTGCCAGCAGCCCAAACCCGGGACAGGGGACGGGAGAGACCCAGTACTTC. It encodes CASSPNPGQGTGETQYF.

CDR3 in amino acids: CASSVMSGNTGELFF. In DNA, the CDR3 is TGTGCCAGCAGCGTAATGAGCGGAAACACCGGGGAGCTGTTTTTT. The chain carries TRBV9 and TRBJ2-2; TRBD2 is a possible D gene (5 bases). CDR1 and CDR2 from the germline V gene are SGDLS and YYNGEE. CDR3 size: 15 residues. Trimming took 1 base from V and 2 from J, leaving 9 bases between them. Looking up the rest from reference TRBV9 and TRBJ2-2 gives the full variable domain: DSGVTQTPKHLITATGQRVTLRCSPRSGDLSVYWYQQSLDQGLQFLIQYYNGEERAKGNILERFSAQQFPDLHSELNLSSLELGDSALYFCASSVMSGNTGELFFGEGSRLTVL.

The rearrangement links TRBV7-2 to TRBJ2-1; tentatively, D is TRBD1 (6 bases). Trimming took off 0 bases at V and 9 bases at J, with 9 bases between the two ends. CDR3 length: 13 amino acids. Germline V lookup: CDR1 SGHTA, CDR2 FQGNSA. The CDR3: CASSLAQGTEQFF. The DNA for the CDR3 is TGTGCCAGCAGCTTAGCACAGGGTACTGAGCAGTTCTTC.

This clone occurred once. J is TRBJ1-5 and V is TRBV5-4, with D possibly being TRBD1 (6 bases). V was pared by 0 bases and J by 2 bases, with 18 bases between. This CDR3 has 18 residues. Per the germline V gene, CDR1 is SGHNT and CDR2 is YYREEE (reference sequence). CDR3 coding DNA: TGTGCCAGCAGCTTGGGCCCAGGGAGGGGGTCGGGCAATCAGCCCCAGCATTTT. It codes for CASSLGPGRGSGNQPQHF.

The chain couples TRBV12-2 to TRBJ1-6. TRBV12-2 is a documented pseudogene. The CDR3 sequence is 18 residues long. CDR3 coding DNA: TGTGCAAGTCGCTGCGGGGGGACACCAATAAGTTCCCATTCACCCCTCCACTTT. Translated: CASRCGGTPISSHSPLHF.

The genes are TRBV14 and TRBJ2-3, with 12 bases aligning to TRBD2. This CDR3 contains 16 residues. Losses at the gene ends were 5 bases for V and 5 bases for J; bases not matched to a gene: 8. The germline gives CDR1 SGHDN, CDR2 FVKESK. The CDR3 region has the DNA TGTGCCAGCAGCAATAGACTAGCGGGGGTAGGAGATACGCAGTATTTT. Residues: CASSNRLAGVGDTQYF.

The chain combines TRBV9 with TRBJ2-4; 9 bases align to TRBD1. CDR1 and CDR2 from the germline V gene are SGDLS and YYNGEE. The CDR3 consists of 16 residues. Trimming at V came to 2 bases and at J to 0 bases, leaving 3 bases not matched to a gene. The DNA of the CDR3 is TGTGCCAGCAGCGTGGGGACAGGGCTAGCCAAAAACATTCAGTACTTC. Amino acids: CASSVGTGLAKNIQYF.

This CDR3 reads CASSFSGGPPNEQFF. The CDR3 DNA follows: TGTGCCAGCAGCTTTAGCGGGGGGCCGCCCAATGAGCAGTTCTTC. The chain recombines TRBV7-9 with TRBJ2-1, with 10 bases fitting TRBD2. V lost 3 bases to trimming and J lost 6 bases; unmatched junction nucleotides: 5. Germline CDR1 and CDR2: SEHNR and FQNEAQ (reference sequence). The CDR3 is 15 residues long.

The V and J genes are TRBV2 and TRBJ2-7, with D maybe TRBD2 (6 bases). In germline, CDR1 is SNHLY, CDR2 FYNNEI. CDR3 size: 14 residues. V was shortened by 7 bases and J by 0 bases, with 13 bases between the two germline ends. The CDR3 bases are TGTGCCAGCAAACAGACCGGGAGCTCCTACGAGCAGTACTTC. Translated: CASKQTGSSYEQYF.

This clone was seen repeatedly, ten times or more. The gene calls are TRBV6-6 and TRBJ1-1; 8 positions match TRBD1. V lost 10 bases and J lost 5; bases outside the gene matches: 9. The CDR3 is 13 amino acids. CDR1 MNHNY and CDR2 SVGAGI come from the germline V gene (reference sequence). Written as DNA, the CDR3 is TGTGCCACCTGTGGACAGGGTATAACTGAAGCTTTCTTT. Translation gives CATCGQGITEAFF.

The V call is TRBV30, the J call TRBJ1-3; D possibly corresponds to TRBD1 (6 bases). Per germline, CDR1 GTSNPN and CDR2 SVGIG (reference sequence). Trimming took 1 base from V and 7 from J, leaving 14 bases between them. This CDR3 region has 14 residues. CDR3 sequence: CAWSGVQGGNTIYF. The CDR3 nucleotides are TGTGCCTGGAGTGGGGTACAGGGCGGCAACACCATATATTTT.

This chain uses TRBV6-5 with TRBJ1-1; D unresolved. Germline V CDR1 and CDR2: MNHEY, SVGAGI. V lost 4 bases and J 0 bases, leaving 12 bases between the germline ends. The CDR3 runs 15 residues. The CDR3 loop reads CASSSPRYLNTEAFF. The CDR3 nucleotides read TGTGCCAGCAGTTCTCCTCGATACTTGAACACTGAAGCTTTCTTT.

The V gene is TRBV12-3 or TRBV12-4, the J gene TRBJ2-2; no firm D call. V was cut by 8 bases and J by 6 bases, with 7 bases left in between. The CDR3 is 11 amino acids. Here the CDR3 DNA reads TGTGCCAGCTCCCAATCCGGGGAGCTGTTTTTT. Residues: CASSQSGELFF.